These 27 T cell receptor beta chains were all obtained from the same sample, sequenced in a study of shared clonotypes between healthy human individuals. TCRdb keeps only in-frame clones here, not all; method: immunoSEQ multiplex PCR. In the table there are about half a million clones, 75% to 85% of which are singletons. Sequencing input: PBMCs. These receptors were collected from a woman in her thirties or forties in good health. Some clones in this sample may be carry-over from other donors' samples.

This chain uses TRBV5-1 with TRBJ2-7, with 7 bases identical to TRBD2. The germline CDR1 and CDR2 sequences are SGHRS and YFSETQ. V was pared by 0 bases and J by 5 bases, with 11 bases of the junction left unmatched. The CDR3 covers 16 residues. The CDR3 region has the DNA TGCGCCAGCAGCTTGGGGGTTGACGGGAGGATCAACGAGCAGTACTTC. Residues: CASSLGVDGRINEQYF.

Worth noting for this clone: At one end the junction does not follow the germline gene, possibly because of a read error. The CDR3 here is CASSPPSGISQIF. The CDR3, as DNA: TGTGCCAGCTCACCACCTAGCGGGATATCCCAAATCTTC. The gene calls are TRBV18 and TRBJ2-7; TRBD2 matches 8 bases. The CDR3 sequence is 13 residues long. Germline CDR1 reads KGHSH; CDR2 reads LQKENI.

The chain uses TRBV5-1 and TRBJ1-2; no reliable D call. Germline values: CDR1 SGHRS, CDR2 YFSETQ. Trimming pared 6 bases from V and 7 bases from J, leaving 16 bases between. The CDR3 has 13 amino acids. CDR3 sequence (DNA): TGCGCCAGCAAGGCCGAATTCTCGAGTGGCTACACCTTC. Protein product: CASKAEFSSGYTF.

The CDR3 sequence is CASSSGTGGWNSPLHF. CDR3 in DNA: TGTGCCAGCAGCTCGGGGACAGGGGGCTGGAATTCACCCCTCCACTTT. This chain links TRBV7-8 with TRBJ1-6; 12 bases map to TRBD1. The CDR3 length is 16 residues. With 4 bases clipped from V and 7 bases from J, the junction kept 5 bases outside the gene matches. Germline lookup yields CDR1 SGHVS and CDR2 FQNEAQ.

This clone has just one count. The chain joins TRBV30 to TRBJ2-5; D unresolved. This CDR3 has 10 residues. V was trimmed by 5 bases and J by 1 base, leaving 2 bases between them. The germline gives CDR1 GTSNPN, CDR2 SVGIG (reference sequence). CDR3: CAWGQETQYF. CDR3 coding DNA: TGTGCCTGGGGCCAAGAGACCCAGTACTTC.

The chain uses TRBV28 and TRBJ2-7; 10 bases fit TRBD1. The germline V gene has CDR1 MDHEN and CDR2 SYDVKM. This CDR3 is built from 15 residues. Trimming removed 5 bases from V and 5 bases from J; junction bases left unmatched: 9. CDR3 in amino acids: CASSAPRDRGDEQYF. In DNA, the CDR3 is TGTGCCAGCAGTGCCCCCCGGGACAGGGGAGACGAGCAGTACTTC.

V usage is TRBV6-5 and J usage is TRBJ2-3; no reliable D call. Germline lookup yields CDR1 MNHEY and CDR2 SVGAGI. Between the trimmed V and J ends, which lost 5 bases and 0 bases, there was a span of 12 bases. The CDR3 covers 15 residues. The CDR3 sequence is CASSARIPSTDTQYF. CDR3 bases: TGTGCCAGCAGTGCGAGGATCCCTAGCACAGATACGCAGTATTTT.

CDR3 residues: CASSQDVNSYEQYF. CDR3 in DNA: TGCGCCAGCAGCCAAGATGTCAACTCCTACGAGCAGTACTTC. V is TRBV4-3 and J is TRBJ2-5; D not resolved. Matching the DNA end better, TRBJ2-7 makes the J call doubtful. Germline V CDR1 and CDR2: LGHNA, YSLEER. The CDR3 has 14 amino acids.

The chain links TRBV28 to TRBJ2-7, with D perhaps TRBD1 (5 bases). CDR1 and CDR2 from the germline V gene are MDHEN and SYDVKM. The CDR3 totals 12 residues. V lost 4 bases, J lost 7 bases, and 11 bases lay in between. CDR3: CASSSTVREQYF. The DNA of the CDR3 is TGTGCCAGCAGTTCGACAGTCAGGGAGCAGTACTTC.

The chain combines TRBV7-3 with TRBJ1-1; possibly TRBD1 for D (5 bases). Germline-derived CDR1 and CDR2 are SGHTA and FQGTGA. V was cut by 5 bases and J by 1 base, with 17 bases left in between. The CDR3 covers 16 residues. The CDR3 bases are TGTGCCAGCAGCACCTCCCCAGGGTTGGGGAACACTGAAGCTTTCTTT. Residues: CASSTSPGLGNTEAFF.

The V call is TRBV27, the J call TRBJ2-2, with TRBD1 identical over 12 bases. Germline lookup yields CDR1 MNHEY and CDR2 SMNVEV (reference sequence). V lost 6 bases to trimming and J lost 0 bases; unmatched junction nucleotides: 14. This CDR3 is 20 amino acids long. CDR3 bases: TGTGCCAGCAGCGGACGCGGGACAGGGGGCCATCGCGCGAACACCGGGGAGCTGTTTTTT. Translated: CASSGRGTGGHRANTGELFF.

Ten or more counts support this clone. V usage is TRBV15 and J usage is TRBJ2-5; no definite D call. Germline CDR1 and CDR2: LNHNV and YYDKDF (reference sequence). Trimming took off 0 bases at V and 4 bases at J, with 12 bases between the two ends. The CDR3 has 15 amino acids. For the CDR3, the DNA is TGTGCCACCAGCAGAGATCCCCTGGGCGCAGAGACCCAGTACTTC. Protein sequence: CATSRDPLGAETQYF.

J is TRBJ2-7 and V is TRBV5-5; the match to TRBD2 covers 10 bases. CDR3 size: 15 residues. The V gene end was trimmed by 3 bases and the J gene end by 2 bases; junction bases not matched to a gene: 5. CDR1 and CDR2 from the germline V gene are SGHKS and YYEKEE (reference sequence). The CDR3 sequence is CASSSGLAETYEQYF. CDR3 nucleotide sequence: TGTGCCAGCAGCTCCGGACTAGCGGAGACCTACGAGCAGTACTTC.

This clone came up a few times. It may be a read error: a sequence one base away is much more abundant. The identical CDR3 is also encoded by other nucleotide sequences in the sample. The J gene is TRBJ1-6, the V gene TRBV28; no clear D gene. The CDR3 has 12 amino acids. Germline values: CDR1 MDHEN, CDR2 SYDVKM. This CDR3 is CASRGYNSPLHF. The DNA for the CDR3 is TGTGCCAGCAGGGGGTATAATTCACCCCTCCACTTC.

The rearrangement joins TRBV9 to TRBJ2-5, with a possible D match to TRBD1 (5 bases). Germline V gives CDR1 SGDLS, CDR2 YYNGEE. This CDR3 has 14 residues. V lost 3 bases, J lost 1 base, and 10 bases lay in between. The CDR3 sequence: CASSATVSQETQYF. CDR3 in DNA: TGTGCCAGCAGCGCGACAGTGAGCCAAGAGACCCAGTACTTC.

CDR3 protein: CASSVVSPVGGEWRGWETQYF. In DNA, the CDR3 is TGTGCCAGCAGCGTAGTATCTCCCGTGGGGGGGGAGTGGCGTGGTTGGGAGACCCAGTACTTC. This chain uses TRBV9 with TRBJ2-5; TRBD2 matches 7 bases. V dropped 0 bases and J dropped 5; count of bases not matched to a gene: 25. The CDR3 is 21 amino acids. Germline V gene sequence: CDR1 SGDLS, CDR2 YYNGEE. Full variable domain (remainder filled in from reference TRBV9 and TRBJ2-5): DSGVTQTPKHLITATGQRVTLRCSPRSGDLSVYWYQQSLDQGLQFLIQYYNGEERAKGNILERFSAQQFPDLHSELNLSSLELGDSALYFCASSVVSPVGGEWRGWETQYFGPGTRLLVL.

The chain employs TRBV10-3 and TRBJ2-5; TRBD2 is a possible D gene (6 bases). The end of the DNA fits TRBJ2-7 better, so the J call may be wrong. The CDR3 has 14 residues. Looked up from germline, CDR1 is ENHRY and CDR2 is SYGVKD. CDR3 bases: TGTGCCATCAGTGAACCGACTAGAGGCTACGAGCAGTACTTC. Residues: CAISEPTRGYEQYF.

The V call is TRBV5-6, the J call TRBJ2-2, with D possibly TRBD1 on 6 matching bases. V dropped 4 bases and J dropped 1 base, with 11 bases sitting between them. Germline V gene lookup returns CDR1 SGHDT and CDR2 YYEEEE. The CDR3 loop spans 15 amino acids. CDR3 sequence reads: CASSLQGGNTGELFF. DNA of the CDR3: TGTGCCAGCAGCCTACAGGGTGGGAACACCGGGGAGCTGTTTTTT.

The chain is built from TRBV19 and TRBJ1-3; TRBD1 agrees at 7 bases. V was pared by 2 bases and J by 0 bases, with 7 bases of the junction left unmatched. In germline, CDR1 is LNHDA, CDR2 SQIVND (reference sequence). The CDR3 loop spans 17 amino acids. The CDR3 sequence is CASSIRQGLLSGNTIYF. As DNA, the CDR3 is TGTGCCAGTAGTATACGACAGGGACTACTCTCTGGAAACACCATATATTTT.

This sequence joins TRBV5-1 and TRBJ2-1; D call uncertain. V lost 4 bases and J lost 5, with 19 bases in between. Germline V CDR1 and CDR2: SGHRS, YFSETQ. CDR3 length: 16 amino acids. CDR3 amino acids: CASSPEPLWADNEQFF. The CDR3 coding sequence is TGCGCCAGCAGCCCCGAGCCCTTATGGGCGGACAATGAGCAGTTCTTC.

J is TRBJ2-3 and V is TRBV27; D is uncertain. V was trimmed by 3 bases and J by 2 bases, leaving 9 bases between them. The CDR3 has 14 amino acids. In germline, CDR1 is MNHEY, CDR2 SMNVEV (reference sequence). This CDR3 reads CASSFQLPTDTQYF. The CDR3 region has the DNA TGTGCCAGCAGTTTCCAGCTACCCACAGATACGCAGTATTTT.

The chain couples TRBV6-1 to TRBJ2-7, with D possibly matching TRBD1 (6 bases). The CDR3 runs 15 residues. Germline CDR1 reads MNHNS; CDR2 reads SASEGT. Trimming left V 6 bases short and J 7 bases short, with 22 bases between. The CDR3 nucleotides are TGTGCCAGCAGGGCCTACCGGGACACAACGGGGGAGCAGTACTTC. Translating gives CASRAYRDTTGEQYF.

This clone has just one count. The genes are TRBV5-4 and TRBJ2-7, with TRBD1 identical over 7 bases. The CDR3 contains 15 residues. The V segment lost 4 bases and the J segment 0 bases; nucleotides outside the gene matches: 7. Per the germline V gene, CDR1 is SGHNT and CDR2 is YYREEE (reference sequence). CDR3 sequence: CASSQGQLNSYEQYF. In DNA, the CDR3 is TGTGCCAGCAGCCAGGGACAGCTCAACTCCTACGAGCAGTACTTC.

This sequence joins TRBV19 and TRBJ1-1; no definite D call. The CDR3 contains 13 residues. Trimming took 3 bases from V and 7 from J, leaving 12 bases between them. Germline assignment: CDR1 LNHDA and CDR2 SQIVND (reference sequence). Written as DNA, the CDR3 is TGTGCCAGTAGTATTAGCGGGAGCTATGAAGCTTTCTTT. Its translation: CASSISGSYEAFF.

The chain carries TRBV5-8 and TRBJ1-3, with TRBD1 identical over 7 bases. Germline V gene data show CDR1 as SGHTS and CDR2 as YDEGEE. The CDR3 loop spans 15 amino acids. Losses at the gene ends were 3 bases for V and 4 bases for J; bases not matched to a gene: 7. The CDR3 loop is CASSSGDSTGNTIYF. CDR3 sequence (DNA): TGTGCCAGCAGCTCGGGGGACAGCACCGGAAACACCATATATTTT.

The rearrangement links TRBV7-3 to TRBJ2-3, with 12 bases lining up with TRBD2. This CDR3 has 15 amino acids. V shed 10 bases, J shed 4 bases, and the junction held 9 bases outside the gene matches. The germline CDR1 and CDR2 sequences are SGHTA and FQGTGA. CDR3 in amino acids: CATSRTSGRPDTQYF. CDR3 nucleotide sequence: TGTGCCACCTCCCGAACTAGCGGGAGGCCAGATACGCAGTATTTT.

The chain uses TRBV28 and TRBJ2-7; maybe TRBD1 (5 bases). The CDR3 loop spans 10 amino acids. Trimming pared 8 bases from V and 5 bases from J, leaving 7 bases between. Germline CDR1 is MDHEN and CDR2 is SYDVKM. CDR3 sequence: CASGAHEQYF. DNA of the CDR3: TGTGCCAGCGGGGCCCACGAGCAGTACTTC.